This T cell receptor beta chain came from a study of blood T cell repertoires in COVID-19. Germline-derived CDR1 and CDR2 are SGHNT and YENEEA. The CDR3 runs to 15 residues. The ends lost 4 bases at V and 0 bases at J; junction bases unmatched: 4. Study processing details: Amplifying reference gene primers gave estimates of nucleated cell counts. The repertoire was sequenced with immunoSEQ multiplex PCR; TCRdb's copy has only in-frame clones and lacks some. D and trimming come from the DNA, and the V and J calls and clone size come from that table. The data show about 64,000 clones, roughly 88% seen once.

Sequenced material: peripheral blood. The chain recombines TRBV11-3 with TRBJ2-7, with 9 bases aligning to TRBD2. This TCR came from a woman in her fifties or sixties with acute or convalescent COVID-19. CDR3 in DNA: TGTGCCAGCAGCTCCGGCGGGGGGGACTCCTACGAGCAGTACTTC. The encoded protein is CASSSGGGDSYEQYF.